This T cell receptor beta chain is from a study of blood T cell repertoires in COVID-19. V was clipped by 1 base and J by 0 bases, with 3 bases between them. The V gene's germline CDR1 is SEHNR and CDR2 FQNEAQ (reference sequence). The CDR3 runs 13 residues. This clone was counted many times. As handled by the study authors: Amplification of reference gene primers provided the estimated nucleated cell counts. Only in-frame clones appear in the TCRdb table, and some are missing; sequencing was by immunoSEQ multiplex PCR. V, J and clone size are taken as reported in that table, and D and trimming were inferred from the DNA itself. The profile shows about 220,000 clones, approximately 77% of them singletons.

Sequencing was performed on peripheral blood. V is TRBV7-9 and J is TRBJ1-1; D is undetermined. The receptor comes from a woman aged 80 or over with acute or convalescent COVID-19. The DNA for the CDR3 is TGTGCCAGCAGCTTAGATATGAACACTGAAGCTTTCTTT. Translated, it gives CASSLDMNTEAFF.